The clone carrying this T cell receptor (beta chain) has ten or more counts. Antigen: not known. This record belongs to a study of neurological immune-mediated disorders. CDR1 is MNHEY and CDR2 is SVGAGI in the germline V gene. The CDR3 runs 13 residues. The V segment lost 4 bases and the J segment 7 bases; nucleotides outside the gene matches: 4. Study-level points and caveats: Among expanded clones, no CDR3 amino acid sequences were shared across subjects, a pattern suggesting private repertoires in all groups.

TCRdb reanalysed the 5' RACE reads using MiXCR and keeps one entry per CDR3 protein. The data contain some 86,000 distinct CDR3 sequences, 2.5% to 3% of them singletons. The sequenced sample was PBMCs. The TCR originated in a woman aged 25 to 39 with multiple sclerosis. The chain joins TRBV6-5 to TRBJ2-1; 7 bases line up with TRBD1. The CDR3 loop reads CASSLQGPNEQFF. The CDR3 DNA reads as TGTGCCAGCAGTTTACAGGGGCCGAATGAGCAGTTCTTC.